The 21 T cell receptor beta chains below were found in one sample sequenced in a study of blood T cell repertoires in COVID-19. Method: immunoSEQ multiplex PCR; TCRdb's copy keeps in-frame clones and lacks some. The data contain 180,000 or so clones, roughly 80% of them singletons. Material: peripheral blood. Every receptor here comes from a human donor with acute or convalescent COVID-19. The donor label of this sample is uncertain.

This chain connects TRBV5-1 to TRBJ1-1; 7 nucleotides align to TRBD1. Germline V CDR1 and CDR2: SGHRS, YFSETQ. This CDR3 is built from 14 residues. V lost 4 bases to trimming and J lost 0 bases; unmatched junction nucleotides: 3. DNA of the CDR3: TGCGCCAGCAGCGTCAGGGGGATGAACACTGAAGCTTTCTTT. The encoded protein is CASSVRGMNTEAFF.

The chain carries TRBV9 and TRBJ2-2; 11 nucleotides align to TRBD2. CDR3 size: 16 residues. Germline CDR1 SGDLS, CDR2 YYNGEE. Germline trimming cut 0 bases from V and 5 bases from J; bases unmatched to any gene: 3. This CDR3 is CASSVEGLAETGELFF. CDR3 DNA: TGTGCCAGCAGCGTAGAGGGACTAGCGGAGACCGGGGAGCTGTTTTTT.

The J gene is TRBJ2-2, the V gene TRBV2; 9 bases map to TRBD1. V trimming: 0 bases; J trimming: 5 bases; junction bases outside the gene matches: 4. The CDR3 has 16 residues. Germline V gene data show CDR1 as SNHLY and CDR2 as FYNNEI. Written as DNA, the CDR3 is TGTGCCAGCAGTGAAGCACAGGGGGCGCTTACCGGGGAGCTGTTTTTT. Translating it yields CASSEAQGALTGELFF.

The J gene is TRBJ1-5, the V gene TRBV5-4, with D perhaps TRBD1 (5 bases). The CDR3 loop spans 15 amino acids. Trimming removed 4 bases from V and 4 bases from J, with 15 bases in between. Germline CDR1 reads SGHNT; CDR2 reads YYREEE (reference sequence). CDR3 protein: CASSPTVPGNQPQHF. The CDR3 nucleotides are TGTGCCAGCAGCCCGACAGTCCCTGGGAATCAGCCCCAGCATTTT.

Written as DNA, the CDR3 is TGTGCCAGCAGGGTTACAGGGTCCTCTGGAAACACCATATATTTT. This encodes CASRVTGSSGNTIYF. The chain uses TRBV3-1 (or the pseudogene TRBV3-2) and TRBJ1-3, with D tentatively TRBD1 (6 bases). V was clipped by 6 bases and J by 0 bases, with 12 bases between them. Germline V CDR1 and CDR2: LGHDT, YNNKEL (reference sequence). The CDR3 consists of 15 residues.

Here the CDR3 DNA reads TGTGCCAGCAGCTCAGAGGGACTCTTGGACACCGGGGAGCTGTTTTTT. Its translation is CASSSEGLLDTGELFF. The chain is built from TRBV5-4 and TRBJ2-2; D might be TRBD2 (6 bases). Per the germline V gene, CDR1 is SGHNT and CDR2 is YYREEE (reference sequence). V was cut by 3 bases and J by 3 bases, with 15 bases left in between. This CDR3 has 16 amino acids.

The chain is built from TRBV6-5 and TRBJ2-2; D is uncertain. V lost 2 bases to trimming and J lost 0 bases, with 7 bases between them. This CDR3 is built from 15 residues. Germline-derived CDR1 and CDR2 are MNHEY and SVGAGI. CDR3 protein: CASSYRRTNTGELFF. The CDR3 DNA follows: TGTGCCAGCAGTTACAGGCGGACGAACACCGGGGAGCTGTTTTTT.

The J gene is TRBJ1-2, the V gene TRBV6-6; 9 nucleotides match TRBD1. V lost 4 bases, J lost 8 bases, and 5 bases stayed unmatched. The CDR3 has 13 amino acids. Germline CDR1 and CDR2: MNHNY and SVGAGI (reference sequence). This chain's CDR3 is CASSWGTGRGYTF. DNA for the CDR3: TGTGCCAGCAGTTGGGGGACAGGGAGGGGCTACACCTTC.

This rearrangement joins TRBV30 to TRBJ1-2; TRBD1 matches 8 bases. Germline values: CDR1 GTSNPN, CDR2 SVGIG (reference sequence). V trimming: 4 bases; J trimming: 7 bases; junction bases outside the gene matches: 5. The CDR3 spans 12 residues. The CDR3 coding sequence is TGTGCCTGGAAACCTACAGGGGGTGGCTACACCTTC. Translating it yields CAWKPTGGGYTF. The variable domain in full, with the rest retrieved from reference TRBV30 and TRBJ1-2, is SQTIHQWPATLVQPVGSPLSLECTVEGTSNPNLYWYRQAAGRGLQLLFYSVGIGQISSEVPQNLSASRPQDRQFILSSKKLLLSDSGFYLCAWKPTGGGYTFGSGTRLTVV.

This clone has just one count. V and J are TRBV2 and TRBJ1-4; 7 bases line up with TRBD1. The germline V gene has CDR1 SNHLY and CDR2 FYNNEI. V lost 11 bases, J lost 0 bases, and 9 bases stayed unmatched. The CDR3 has 15 amino acids. The CDR3 loop reads CAGQAYYATNEKLFF. CDR3 DNA: TGTGCCGGACAGGCCTATTATGCAACTAATGAAAAACTGTTTTTT.

The chain combines TRBV30 with TRBJ1-5; perhaps TRBD1 as D (5 bases). The V end was cut by 2 bases, the J end by 5 bases, with 10 bases between. The CDR3 sequence is 13 residues long. The germline V gene has CDR1 GTSNPN and CDR2 SVGIG (reference sequence). The DNA of the CDR3 is TGTGCCTGGAGTCAGGGTGAGGATCAGCCCCAGCATTTT. This codes for CAWSQGEDQPQHF.

A few counts support this clone. This chain joins TRBV29-1 and TRBJ2-1; 9 bases agree with TRBD2. V was clipped by 0 bases and J by 7 bases; unmatched bases: 10. In germline, CDR1 is SQVTM, CDR2 ANQGSEA. This CDR3 is built from 16 residues. The CDR3 loop reads CSVEDYGSGSLNEQFF. In DNA, the CDR3 is TGCAGCGTTGAAGATTATGGTAGCGGGAGCCTTAATGAGCAGTTCTTC.

This chain links TRBV5-8 with TRBJ1-6; D gene unclear. CDR1 and CDR2 (germline): SGHTS, YDEGEE. The V end was cut by 4 bases, the J end by 0 bases, with 14 bases between. CDR3 length equals 17 residues. DNA for the CDR3: TGTGCCAGCAGCCAGGATCAGGTTTTCTCCTATAATTCACCCCTCCACTTT. This gives the protein CASSQDQVFSYNSPLHF.

The CDR3, as DNA: TGCGCCAGCAGTGAGACCCAGCGGGGCACAGATACGCAGTATTTT. Amino acids: CASSETQRGTDTQYF. The chain uses TRBV10-1 and TRBJ2-3; maybe TRBD2 (6 bases). The V end lost 2 bases, the J end lost 1 base, and 10 bases lay between the germline ends. The length of the CDR3 is 15 residues. In germline, CDR1 is WNHNN, CDR2 SYGVQD (reference sequence).

V gene TRBV27 combines with J gene TRBJ1-2; no firm D call. CDR1 and CDR2 from the germline V gene are MNHEY and SMNVEV (reference sequence). V lost 2 bases to trimming and J lost 4 bases, with 14 bases between them. This CDR3 is 15 amino acids long. The CDR3 is CASSLTGYTLYGYTF. CDR3 in DNA: TGTGCCAGCAGTTTAACGGGGTACACCCTCTATGGCTACACCTTC.

The V and J genes are TRBV28 and TRBJ1-2; D is undetermined. V shed 8 bases and J shed 1 base, with 14 bases lying between them. The CDR3 covers 14 residues. Per the germline V gene, CDR1 is MDHEN and CDR2 is SYDVKM. CDR3 loop: CASRTSGNNYGYTF. DNA for the CDR3: TGTGCCAGCCGGACCTCCGGGAATAACTATGGCTACACCTTC.

In its sample, this clone was seen once. The rearrangement joins TRBV4-1 to TRBJ1-3; tentative D call: TRBD1 (6 bases). In germline, CDR1 is MGHRA, CDR2 YSYEKL. This CDR3 is built from 15 residues. The V and J ends lost 1 base and 7 bases respectively, with 14 bases between them. This chain's CDR3 is CASSQARQARNTIYF. The CDR3 nucleotides read TGCGCCAGCAGCCAAGCCAGACAGGCGCGGAACACCATATATTTT.

The gene calls are TRBV2 and TRBJ1-5; no clear D gene. This CDR3 has 15 amino acids. CDR1 and CDR2 from the germline V gene are SNHLY and FYNNEI. Trimming took off 3 bases at V and 0 bases at J, with 9 bases between the two ends. The CDR3 sequence is CASSDSGYSNQPQHF. The CDR3 region has the DNA TGTGCCAGCAGTGATTCGGGGTATAGCAATCAGCCCCAGCATTTT.

The J gene is TRBJ1-6, the V gene TRBV19; 7 bases match TRBD1. V was clipped by 5 bases and J by 11 bases; unmatched bases: 9. CDR1 is LNHDA and CDR2 is SQIVND in the germline V gene (reference sequence). The CDR3 length is 14 residues. CDR3 sequence: CASSVQQGIAPLHF. The CDR3 coding sequence is TGTGCCAGTAGTGTGCAACAGGGGATTGCACCCCTCCACTTT. Looking up the rest from reference TRBV19 and TRBJ1-6 gives the full variable domain: DGGITQSPKYLFRKEGQNVTLSCEQNLNHDAMYWYRQDPGQGLRLIYYSQIVNDFQKGDIAEGYSVSREKKESFPLTVTSAQKNPTAFYLCASSVQQGIAPLHFGNGTRLTVT.

The chain joins TRBV7-3 to TRBJ2-3; 9 nucleotides match TRBD2. The germline CDR1 and CDR2 sequences are SGHTA and FQGTGA. The CDR3 consists of 15 residues. V shed 5 bases, J shed 4 bases, and the junction held 7 bases outside the gene matches. The CDR3 nucleotides are TGTGCCAGCAGCAGAATAGCGGGAGACCCAGATACGCAGTATTTT. Encoded protein: CASSRIAGDPDTQYF.

The chain recombines TRBV19 with TRBJ2-1; TRBD2 matches 7 bases. Germline CDR1 LNHDA, CDR2 SQIVND (reference sequence). The CDR3 runs to 18 residues. V was clipped by 3 bases and J by 1 base; unmatched bases: 12. The CDR3 DNA sequence: TGTGCCAGTAGTATTTTTTCCGGGCTAGCGGTTTCCTACAATGAGCAGTTCTTC. This translates into CASSIFSGLAVSYNEQFF.